These 29 T cell receptor beta chains came from one sample sequenced in a study of T cell responses to AZD1222 COVID-19 vaccine. Repertoires were generated with immunoSEQ multiplex PCR, while TCRdb's copy carries only in-frame clones and drops some. The sample records tens of thousands of clones, more than 80% being singletons. The specimen was peripheral blood, collected on day 0 of AZD1222 vaccination. The receptors were gathered from an adult in good health.

This chain's CDR3 is CASSQDRAGTGELFF. Here the CDR3 DNA reads TGCGCCAGCAGCCAAGATAGGGCGGGGACCGGGGAGCTGTTTTTT. This chain connects TRBV4-3 to TRBJ2-2, with D possibly matching TRBD2 (6 bases). This CDR3 has 15 residues. The germline V gene encodes CDR1 LGHNA and CDR2 YSLEER. V was pared by 0 bases and J by 5 bases, with 10 bases between.

The V call is TRBV10-3, the J call TRBJ2-3; possible D gene TRBD1, 6 bases. The CDR3 spans 15 residues. Germline V gene sequence: CDR1 ENHRY, CDR2 SYGVKD. Trimming cost V 2 bases and J 1 base, with 10 bases left between them. The CDR3 loop is CAISENSGGTDTQYF. The CDR3 DNA is TGTGCCATCAGTGAGAACTCAGGGGGCACAGATACGCAGTATTTT.

The rearrangement uses TRBV5-6 and TRBJ1-5; D call uncertain. Trimming removed 4 bases at V and 7 bases at J, with 12 bases between. The CDR3 runs 13 residues. Per the germline V gene, CDR1 is SGHDT and CDR2 is YYEEEE. The CDR3 region has the DNA TGTGCCAGCAGCCCCACGGGAGGGCAGCCCCAGCATTTT. Translation gives CASSPTGGQPQHF.

The chain links TRBV19 to TRBJ2-2; TRBD2 matches 8 bases. The CDR3 is 14 amino acids. The germline CDR1 and CDR2 sequences are LNHDA and SQIVND (reference sequence). The junction had 8 bases not matched to a gene; V was cut back by 11 bases and J by 3 bases. CDR3 in DNA: TGTGCCTGTACTTGGCGGGAGGACACCGGGGAGCTGTTTTTT. This translates into CACTWREDTGELFF.

The V gene is TRBV7-9, the J gene TRBJ2-1, with unresolved D. The CDR3 runs 13 residues. Trimming removed 0 bases at V and 7 bases at J, with 7 bases between. The germline V gene has CDR1 SEHNR and CDR2 FQNEAQ (reference sequence). CDR3 nucleotides: TGTGCCAGCAGCTTAGCGGGGTCGAATGAGCAGTTCTTC. This codes for CASSLAGSNEQFF.

The CDR3 coding sequence is TGTGCCAGCAGTTACGGGACTAGCTTATCAGGGGATACGCAGTATTTT. Its protein product is CASSYGTSLSGDTQYF. V usage is TRBV6-2 or TRBV6-3 and J usage is TRBJ2-3; 9 positions match TRBD2. V was clipped by 2 bases and J by 6 bases; unmatched bases: 9. The CDR3 contains 16 residues. The germline gives CDR1 MNHEY, CDR2 SVGEGT.

Within the sample, this clone is medium-sized. This rearrangement joins TRBV5-1 to TRBJ1-2; D gene unclear. Looked up from germline, CDR1 is SGHRS and CDR2 is YFSETQ. The CDR3 is 16 amino acids. V was clipped by 1 base and J by 4 bases, with 17 bases between them. The CDR3 is CASSLYGGALPYGYTF. CDR3 nucleotides: TGCGCCAGCAGCTTGTATGGCGGTGCCCTCCCCTATGGCTACACCTTC. Looking up the rest from reference TRBV5-1 and TRBJ1-2 gives the full variable domain: KAGVTQTPRYLIKTRGQQVTLSCSPISGHRSVSWYQQTPGQGLQFLFEYFSETQRNKGNFPGRFSGRQFSNSRSEMNVSTLELGDSALYLCASSLYGGALPYGYTFGSGTRLTVV.

In its sample, this clone was seen once. This sequence joins TRBV10-1 and TRBJ1-3; D unclear. Trimming stripped 2 bases from V and 7 bases from J, with 12 bases between. The CDR3 spans 14 residues. Germline V gene lookup returns CDR1 WNHNN and CDR2 SYGVQD (reference sequence). As DNA, the CDR3 is TGCGCCAGCAGTGAGAATGGCCGCTCGAACACCATATATTTT. Amino acid sequence: CASSENGRSNTIYF.

Only one count was recorded for this clone. The rearrangement uses TRBV5-1 and TRBJ1-1; tentatively, D is TRBD1 (5 bases). In germline, CDR1 is SGHRS, CDR2 YFSETQ. This CDR3 comprises 15 residues. Trimming stripped 3 bases from V and 1 base from J, with 13 bases between. For the CDR3, the DNA is TGCGCCAGCAGCTCAACCACGACAGAGAACACTGAAGCTTTCTTT. This translates into CASSSTTTENTEAFF.

V usage is TRBV24-1 and J usage is TRBJ2-2, with a tentative D call TRBD1 (5 bases). The V end lost 5 bases, the J end lost 5 bases, and 14 bases lay between the germline ends. This CDR3 is built from 15 residues. CDR1 is KGHDR, CDR2 SFDVKD, per germline. CDR3 nucleotide sequence: TGTGCCACCAGTGCCCTGAGGCAGGGAACCGGGGAGCTGTTTTTT. It codes for CATSALRQGTGELFF.

The sample holds a few counts of this clone. This rearrangement joins TRBV19 to TRBJ2-5, with 10 bases lining up with TRBD1. V was pared by 4 bases and J by 1 base, with 3 bases of the junction left unmatched. Germline-derived CDR1 and CDR2 are LNHDA and SQIVND (reference sequence). The CDR3 consists of 15 residues. CDR3 DNA sequence: TGTGCCAGTAGTAGGGACAGGGGTTTCCAAGAGACCCAGTACTTC. This codes for CASSRDRGFQETQYF.

The chain couples TRBV18 to TRBJ1-5; D might be TRBD1 (5 bases). Germline V gene lookup returns CDR1 KGHSH and CDR2 LQKENI. The CDR3 length is 15 residues. Trimming shortened V by 5 bases and J by 10 bases, and 21 bases separated the two germline ends. The CDR3 bases are TGTGCCAGCTCATCACAAGGGGCCTATAAGTCCCCCCAGCATTTT. Translating gives CASSSQGAYKSPQHF.

This CDR3 reads CASSRSSYEQYF. CDR3 DNA sequence: TGTGCCAGCAGTCGTAGCTCCTACGAGCAGTACTTC. V and J are TRBV6-5 and TRBJ2-7; no clear D gene. This CDR3 region has 12 residues. Germline loops: CDR1 MNHEY, CDR2 SVGAGI. Between the trimmed V and J ends, which lost 5 bases and 0 bases, there was a span of 5 bases.

This clone was counted only a few times. This chain joins TRBV6-6 and TRBJ1-3; D gene ambiguous. Trimming pared 6 bases from V and 0 bases from J, leaving 12 bases between. Germline CDR1 is MNHNY and CDR2 is SVGAGI (reference sequence). This CDR3 region has 15 residues. For the CDR3, the DNA is TGTGCCAGCAGGCCCCCTCATTCCTCTGGAAACACCATATATTTT. It translates to CASRPPHSSGNTIYF.

This CDR3 reads CASSVVAGETQYF. CDR3 DNA: TGTGCCAGCAGCGTAGTTGCGGGAGAGACCCAGTACTTC. The chain carries TRBV9 and TRBJ2-5; weak D call: TRBD2 (5 bases). Germline lookup yields CDR1 SGDLS and CDR2 YYNGEE. V lost 0 bases and J 4 bases, leaving 7 bases between the germline ends. The CDR3 is 13 amino acids.

The chain carries TRBV5-6 and TRBJ1-1; perhaps TRBD1 as D (5 bases). Trimming took 2 bases from V and 1 from J, leaving 12 bases between them. This CDR3 spans 15 amino acids. Germline V gives CDR1 SGHDT, CDR2 YYEEEE. The CDR3 nucleotides read TGTGCCAGCAGCTTTGGTGGCCAGGGGAACACTGAAGCTTTCTTT. Protein: CASSFGGQGNTEAFF.

The genes are TRBV2 and TRBJ2-5; D may be TRBD1 (7 bases). The CDR3 runs 16 residues. Germline CDR1 is SNHLY and CDR2 is FYNNEI. V lost 3 bases, J lost 5 bases, and 19 bases lay in between. Written as DNA, the CDR3 is TGTGCCAGCAGTGAGCCAGGAGGGGGCGCTAAGGAGACCCAGTACTTC. It codes for CASSEPGGGAKETQYF.

V usage is TRBV3-1 (or the pseudogene TRBV3-2) and J usage is TRBJ2-5; 8 bases match TRBD2. Germline loops: CDR1 LGHDT, CDR2 YNNKEL (reference sequence). The J segment lost 1 base and the V segment lost 6 bases, leaving 16 bases of the junction unmatched. This CDR3 has 18 amino acids. The CDR3 sequence is CASRPFLNPSGFQETQYF. DNA for the CDR3: TGTGCCAGCAGGCCCTTTTTGAATCCTAGCGGGTTCCAAGAGACCCAGTACTTC.

The V call is TRBV2, the J call TRBJ1-3; unclear D gene. V lost 8 bases to trimming and J lost 4 bases, with 18 bases between them. Germline V lookup: CDR1 SNHLY, CDR2 FYNNEI. The CDR3 covers 15 residues. CDR3 sequence: CASLGERVFGNTIYF. CDR3 sequence (DNA): TGTGCCAGCCTTGGGGAAAGGGTTTTCGGAAACACCATATATTTT.

The chain is built from TRBV6-5 and TRBJ1-2; 7 nucleotides align to TRBD1. Looked up from germline, CDR1 is MNHEY and CDR2 is SVGAGI. This CDR3 has 16 amino acids. Losses at the gene ends were 4 bases for V and 5 bases for J; bases not matched to a gene: 13. CDR3 in amino acids: CASSWDSQKGLYGYTF. DNA of the CDR3: TGTGCCAGCAGTTGGGACAGTCAAAAAGGGTTATATGGCTACACCTTC.

The chain links TRBV9 to TRBJ2-7, with D maybe TRBD2 (6 bases). CDR1 SGDLS and CDR2 YYNGEE come from the germline V gene. The CDR3 consists of 13 residues. V dropped 4 bases and J dropped 6 bases, with 14 bases sitting between them. The CDR3 coding sequence is TGTGCCAGCAGCCCCGGACTATTACTCGAGCAGTACTTC. Protein: CASSPGLLLEQYF.

This sequence joins TRBV6-1 and TRBJ2-5; TRBD1 aligns across 7 bases. Per the germline V gene, CDR1 is MNHNS and CDR2 is SASEGT. V was pared by 2 bases and J by 4 bases, with 4 bases of the junction left unmatched. The CDR3 is made up of 14 amino acids. CDR3 residues: CASSEPGGAETQYF. CDR3 coding DNA: TGTGCCAGCAGTGAACCAGGGGGAGCAGAGACCCAGTACTTC.

This clone has just one count. This chain connects TRBV10-1 to TRBJ2-1, with TRBD1 matching 10 bases. CDR3 size: 13 residues. V lost 0 bases, J lost 15 bases, and 5 bases stayed unmatched. Germline lookup yields CDR1 WNHNN and CDR2 SYGVQD (reference sequence). CDR3 in amino acids: CASSESMGQGLFF. For the CDR3, the DNA is TGCGCCAGCAGTGAGTCGATGGGACAGGGGCTGTTCTTC.

The chain links TRBV28 to TRBJ1-5; 9 bases align to TRBD1. V lost 0 bases to trimming and J lost 2 bases; unmatched junction nucleotides: 8. The CDR3 is 18 residues long. Germline assignment: CDR1 MDHEN and CDR2 SYDVKM. CDR3 DNA sequence: TGTGCCAGCAGTTTATGGATCACAGGGGGCCAAGGCAATCAGCCCCAGCATTTT. Its protein is CASSLWITGGQGNQPQHF.

The rearrangement links TRBV10-3 to TRBJ2-7; 7 nucleotides align to TRBD1. This CDR3 comprises 14 residues. Germline V gene lookup returns CDR1 ENHRY and CDR2 SYGVKD. Losses at the gene ends were 2 bases for V and 3 bases for J; bases not matched to a gene: 4. The CDR3 bases are TGTGCCATCAGTGAGGGACAGGCCCTCTACGAGCAGTACTTC. Its protein product is CAISEGQALYEQYF.

The chain carries TRBV2 and TRBJ1-2; no reliable D call. This CDR3 has 12 amino acids. Germline V gene lookup returns CDR1 SNHLY and CDR2 FYNNEI. Trimming took off 4 bases at V and 8 bases at J, with 11 bases between the two ends. CDR3 DNA: TGTGCCAGCAGTGTCGTGGCCGACGGCTACACCTTC. Its protein product is CASSVVADGYTF.

V is TRBV10-3 and J is TRBJ2-1; TRBD2 aligns across 14 bases. V trimming: 1 base; J trimming: 8 bases; junction bases outside the gene matches: 7. The germline V gene encodes CDR1 ENHRY and CDR2 SYGVKD. This CDR3 contains 17 residues. This CDR3 is CAISELPGLAGGYEQFF. DNA of the CDR3: TGTGCCATCAGTGAGTTACCTGGACTAGCGGGGGGCTATGAGCAGTTCTTC.

V usage is TRBV19 and J usage is TRBJ1-3; tentative D call: TRBD1 (6 bases). The CDR3 spans 15 residues. The V gene's germline CDR1 is LNHDA and CDR2 SQIVND (reference sequence). The V and J ends lost 1 base and 3 bases respectively, with 10 bases between them. CDR3 region: CASSIGNRVGNTIYF. The DNA of the CDR3 is TGTGCCAGTAGTATAGGAAACAGGGTTGGAAACACCATATATTTT.

This chain joins TRBV2 and TRBJ2-4; TRBD1 matches 10 bases. The CDR3 is made up of 16 amino acids. After removal of 4 bases from V and 6 bases from J, the junction contained 9 bases not matched to a gene. Germline assignment: CDR1 SNHLY and CDR2 FYNNEI. The CDR3 region has the DNA TGTGCCAGCAGTGTGACAGGGGGCAGAAGAGGAAACATTCAGTACTTC. Translation gives CASSVTGGRRGNIQYF.